Following are 16 T cell receptor beta chains from one sample sequenced in a study of response to subunit inactivated influenza vaccine. TCRdb called the RT-PCR reads again in MiXCR, with one record for every CDR3 protein. The sample has 160,000 or so distinct CDR3 sequences, roughly a tenth seen once; the top ten hold 12%. The source was non-naive T cells sorted from PBMCs, collected about 40 days after vaccination. Source of these receptors: a man in his fifties or sixties who received an inactivated influenza vaccine.

The table lists this clonotype with many counts. The gene calls are TRBV21-1 and TRBJ2-7; the table's TRBD1 call for D was not verified on the DNA. TRBV21-1 corresponds to a pseudogene. The length of the CDR3 is 14 residues. CDR3 amino acids: CAIPPDRRAYEQYF. CDR3 DNA sequence: TGTGCCATCCCCCCGGACAGAAGAGCTTACGAGCAGTACTTC.

This clonotype was seen at least ten times. The chain links TRBV7-2 to TRBJ2-5; the D gene could be TRBD1 or TRBD2 (6 bases each). CDR1 is SGHTA, CDR2 FQGNSA, per germline. The CDR3 is 14 amino acids. The V and J ends lost 3 bases and 4 bases respectively, with 12 bases between them. CDR3 protein: CASSLSRGGETQYF. In DNA form, the CDR3 reads TGTGCCAGCAGCTTGTCCAGGGGAGGAGAGACCCAGTACTTC. The complete variable domain, with remaining parts taken from reference TRBV7-2 and TRBJ2-5, reads GAGVSQSPSNKVTEKGKDVELRCDPISGHTALYWYRQSLGQGLEFLIYFQGNSAPDKSGLPSDRFSAERTGGSVSTLTIQRTQQEDSAVYLCASSLSRGGETQYFGPGTRLLVL.

In its sample, this clonotype was seen many times. J is TRBJ2-3 and V is TRBV12-3 or TRBV12-4; weak D call: TRBD1 (6 bases). The CDR3 length is 14 residues. V was pared by 6 bases and J by 2 bases, with 12 bases between. Here the CDR3 reads CASRRGSTTDTQYF. In DNA, the CDR3 is TGTGCCAGCAGAAGGGGGTCGACCACAGATACGCAGTATTTT.

This clonotype was seen at least ten times. The rearrangement joins TRBV20-1 to TRBJ1-2; D is unclear. CDR1 is DFQATT and CDR2 is SNEGSKA in the germline V gene (reference sequence). Trimming stripped 4 bases from V and 2 bases from J, with 11 bases between. CDR3 length: 13 amino acids. The CDR3 nucleotides read TGCAGTGCTAAGCCTCCGGAGAACTATGGCTACACCTTC. As protein: CSAKPPENYGYTF.

This clonotype was seen more than once but under ten times. One base away lies a much larger clone, so this may be a sequencing read error. The chain links TRBV27 to TRBJ2-7, with TRBD2 identical over 11 bases. Losses at the gene ends were 5 bases for V and 3 bases for J; bases not matched to a gene: 3. The CDR3 runs to 14 residues. Germline CDR1 MNHEY, CDR2 SMNVEV (reference sequence). The CDR3 nucleotides read TGTGCCAGCAGTGCGGGACTAGCGGTCTACGAGCAGTACTTC. Amino acid sequence: CASSAGLAVYEQYF.

This clonotype has a handful of counts. J is TRBJ2-5 and V is TRBV20-1; a weak D match, TRBD1 (6 bases). Trimming pared 7 bases from V and 5 bases from J, leaving 23 bases between. This CDR3 region has 15 residues. Germline V gene data show CDR1 as DFQATT and CDR2 as SNEGSKA (reference sequence). The CDR3 DNA follows: TGCAGTGAAGCAGGGGCGGGTTTGGGTTGGGAGACCCAGTACTTC. Translating gives CSEAGAGLGWETQYF.

In its sample, this clonotype was seen a few times. The chain couples TRBV6-6 to TRBJ2-3; maybe TRBD2 (6 bases). V was cut by 6 bases and J by 6 bases, with 10 bases left in between. The CDR3 has 12 amino acids. Germline CDR1 is MNHNY and CDR2 is SVGAGI (reference sequence). In nucleotides, the CDR3 is TGTGCCAGCAGGAGCGGGTCCGATACGCAGTATTTT. Amino acid sequence: CASRSGSDTQYF.

The chain uses TRBV6-2 or TRBV6-3 and TRBJ1-1; weak D call: TRBD1 (6 bases). The CDR3 spans 17 residues. V was trimmed by 4 bases and J by 0 bases, leaving 18 bases between them. Per the germline V gene, CDR1 is MNHEY and CDR2 is SVGEGT. The CDR3 sequence: CASSSPQGRVMNTEAFF. CDR3 sequence (DNA): TGTGCCAGCAGTTCCCCCCAGGGGCGGGTTATGAACACTGAAGCTTTCTTT.

The chain is built from TRBV6-5 and TRBJ2-3, with D possibly matching TRBD1 (6 bases). Trimming cost V 2 bases and J 3 bases, with 9 bases left between them. Germline values: CDR1 MNHEY, CDR2 SVGAGI. The CDR3 contains 14 residues. The CDR3 spells CASSYEGTTDTQYF. The CDR3 DNA sequence: TGTGCCAGCAGTTACGAAGGGACAACAGATACGCAGTATTTT.

This clonotype was detected ten times or more. The chain recombines TRBV7-2 with TRBJ2-1; the match to TRBD1 covers 7 bases. The CDR3 is 12 amino acids. Trimming took 5 bases from V and 6 from J; bases not matched to a gene: 1. Per germline, CDR1 SGHTA and CDR2 FQGNSA. The CDR3 loop is CASSPGGNEQFF. In DNA, the CDR3 is TGTGCCAGCAGCCCAGGGGGCAATGAGCAGTTCTTC.

In its sample, this clonotype was seen many times. This chain connects TRBV10-3 to TRBJ2-3; TRBD1 agrees at 7 bases. The CDR3 is 14 amino acids. The V and J ends lost 10 bases and 0 bases, in that order; junction bases with no gene match: 7. Per germline, CDR1 ENHRY and CDR2 SYGVKD. The CDR3 region is CANRQGPSTDTQYF. The CDR3 DNA is TGTGCCAACCGACAGGGTCCTAGCACAGATACGCAGTATTTT.

This clonotype was recorded at least ten times. This CDR3 is CSVDQGTYEQYF. CDR3 nucleotides: TGCAGCGTTGACCAGGGGACTTACGAGCAGTACTTC. J is TRBJ2-7 and V is TRBV29-1; tentatively, D is TRBD1 or TRBD2 (6 bases each). Deletions cut 3 bases from V and 4 bases from J, with 10 bases between. Germline V lookup: CDR1 SQVTM, CDR2 ANQGSEA. The CDR3 sequence is 12 residues long.

In this sample, this clonotype turned up a few times. The chain recombines TRBV10-3 with TRBJ2-5, with D uncertain. CDR1 is ENHRY and CDR2 is SYGVKD in the germline V gene. This CDR3 is built from 12 residues. Trimming shortened V by 4 bases and J by 0 bases, and 3 bases separated the two germline ends. CDR3 sequence: CAISADQETQYF. CDR3 sequence (DNA): TGTGCCATCAGTGCGGACCAAGAGACCCAGTACTTC.

This clonotype was seen more than once but under ten times. The V and J genes are TRBV27 and TRBJ1-5; 7 nucleotides align to TRBD1. The CDR3 extends over 14 amino acids. In germline, CDR1 is MNHEY, CDR2 SMNVEV (reference sequence). V lost 10 bases to trimming and J lost 1 base; unmatched junction nucleotides: 7. Here the CDR3 DNA reads TGTGCCACCCGACCGGGACAGAGCAATCAGCCCCAGCATTTT. Encoded protein: CATRPGQSNQPQHF.

Notes on this clonotype: The junction does not match germline at one end; this may be a read error. J is TRBJ1-1 and V is TRBV20-1; D gene ambiguous. Germline values: CDR1 DFQATT, CDR2 SNEGSKA (reference sequence). CDR3 size: 8 residues. The CDR3 region is CSARDGPF. In DNA form, the CDR3 reads TGCAGTGCTAGAGACGGCCCATTT.

This clonotype has a handful of counts. This chain joins TRBV20-1 and TRBJ2-1, with D tentatively TRBD2 (6 bases). The CDR3 runs 15 residues. The V and J ends lost 6 bases and 6 bases respectively, with 21 bases between them. CDR1 is DFQATT, CDR2 SNEGSKA, per germline (reference sequence). The CDR3 bases are TGCAGTGCCCCCCCCCCAAGGGTGGAGGGCAATGAGCAGTTCTTC. It specifies CSAPPPRVEGNEQFF.